A single T cell receptor beta chain is shown here with its context. The data were taken from a study of blood T cell repertoires in COVID-19. Data came from immunoSEQ multiplex PCR; TCRdb stores just in-frame clones and leaves some out. The table records over 200,000 clones, about 90% of them present only once. The TCR was taken from a man between 25 and 39 years old with COVID-19, enrolled during active disease. The sample comprised peripheral blood.

CDR3 residues: CASSQDRGVMNTEAFF. The DNA of the CDR3 is TGCGCCAGCAGCCAAGATCGCGGGGTCATGAACACTGAAGCTTTCTTT. The V call is TRBV4-3, the J call TRBJ1-1; D call uncertain. Germline CDR1 and CDR2: LGHNA and YSLEER. Trimming shortened V by 0 bases and J by 0 bases, and 11 bases separated the two germline ends. There are 16 residues in the CDR3.